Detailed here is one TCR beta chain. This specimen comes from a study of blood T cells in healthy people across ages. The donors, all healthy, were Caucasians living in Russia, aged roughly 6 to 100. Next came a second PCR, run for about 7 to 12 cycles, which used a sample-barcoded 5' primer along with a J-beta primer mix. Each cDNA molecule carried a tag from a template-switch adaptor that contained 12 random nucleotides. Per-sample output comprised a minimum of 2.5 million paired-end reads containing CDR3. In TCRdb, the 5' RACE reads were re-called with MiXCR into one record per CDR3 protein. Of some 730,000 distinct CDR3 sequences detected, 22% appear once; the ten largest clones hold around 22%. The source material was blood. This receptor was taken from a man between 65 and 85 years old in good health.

CDR3 coding DNA: TGTGCCACCAGCAGAGAGGCGGAGGGGTACACTGAAGCTTTCTTT. This codes for CATSREAEGYTEAFF. The V and J genes are TRBV15 and TRBJ1-1; a possible D gene is TRBD1 (5 bases). The CDR3 has 15 amino acids. CDR1 and CDR2 from the germline V gene are LNHNV and YYDKDF (reference sequence). Trimming left V 0 bases short and J 3 bases short, with 11 bases between.